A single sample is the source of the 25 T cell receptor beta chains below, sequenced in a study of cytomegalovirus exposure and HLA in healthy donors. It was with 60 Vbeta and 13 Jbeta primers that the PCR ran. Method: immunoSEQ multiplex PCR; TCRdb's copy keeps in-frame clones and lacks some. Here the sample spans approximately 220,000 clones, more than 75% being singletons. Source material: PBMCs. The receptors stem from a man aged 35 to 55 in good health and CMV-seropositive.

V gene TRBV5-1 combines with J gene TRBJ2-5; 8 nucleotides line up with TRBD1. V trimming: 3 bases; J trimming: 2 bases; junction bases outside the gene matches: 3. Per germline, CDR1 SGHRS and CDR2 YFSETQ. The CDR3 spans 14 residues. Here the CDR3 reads CASSSHRGQETQYF. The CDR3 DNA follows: TGCGCCAGCAGCTCTCACAGGGGGCAAGAGACCCAGTACTTC.

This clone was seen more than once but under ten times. The CDR3 loop is CASSLVFVTEYGYTF. The CDR3 DNA is TGTGCCAGCAGCTTGGTCTTTGTGACAGAATATGGCTACACCTTC. This sequence joins TRBV7-9 and TRBJ1-2; tentative D call: TRBD1 (5 bases). The germline V gene has CDR1 SEHNR and CDR2 FQNEAQ (reference sequence). The CDR3 has 15 residues. Trimming left V 3 bases short and J 5 bases short, with 16 bases between.

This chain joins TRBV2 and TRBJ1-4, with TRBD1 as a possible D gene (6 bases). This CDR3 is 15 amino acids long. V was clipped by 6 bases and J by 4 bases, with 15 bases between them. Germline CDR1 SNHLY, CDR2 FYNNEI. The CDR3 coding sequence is TGTGCCAGCAGCTCGGACGTAGGGGGTAATGAAAAACTGTTTTTT. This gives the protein CASSSDVGGNEKLFF.

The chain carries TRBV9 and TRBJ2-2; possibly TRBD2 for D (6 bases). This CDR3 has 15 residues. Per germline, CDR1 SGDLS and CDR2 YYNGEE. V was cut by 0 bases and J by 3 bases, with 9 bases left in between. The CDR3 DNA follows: TGTGCCAGCAGCGTAGAAGGAGGGGACACCGGGGAGCTGTTTTTT. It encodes CASSVEGGDTGELFF.

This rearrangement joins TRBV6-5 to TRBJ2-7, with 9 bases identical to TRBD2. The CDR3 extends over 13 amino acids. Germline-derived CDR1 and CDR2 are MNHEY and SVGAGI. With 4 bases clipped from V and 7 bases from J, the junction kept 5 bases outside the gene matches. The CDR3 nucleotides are TGTGCCAGCAGTTCGGTAGCGGGAGAAGAGCAGTACGTC. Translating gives CASSSVAGEEQYV.

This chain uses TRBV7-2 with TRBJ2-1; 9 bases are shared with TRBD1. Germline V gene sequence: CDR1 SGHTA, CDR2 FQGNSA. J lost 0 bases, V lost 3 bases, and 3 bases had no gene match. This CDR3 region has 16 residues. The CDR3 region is CASSFTGGGSYNEQFF. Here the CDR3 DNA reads TGTGCCAGCAGCTTTACAGGGGGCGGCTCCTACAATGAGCAGTTCTTC.

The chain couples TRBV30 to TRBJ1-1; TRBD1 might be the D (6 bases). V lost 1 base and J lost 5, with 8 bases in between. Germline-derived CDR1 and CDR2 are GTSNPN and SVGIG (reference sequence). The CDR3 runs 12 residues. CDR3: CAWSDRDTEAFF. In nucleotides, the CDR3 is TGTGCCTGGAGTGACAGGGATACTGAAGCTTTCTTT.

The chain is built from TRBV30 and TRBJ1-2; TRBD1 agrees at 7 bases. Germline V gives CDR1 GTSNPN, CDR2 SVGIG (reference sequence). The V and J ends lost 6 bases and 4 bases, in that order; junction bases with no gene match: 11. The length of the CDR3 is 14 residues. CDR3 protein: CACSSGQPIYGYTF. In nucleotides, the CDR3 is TGTGCCTGCAGTTCGGGACAGCCCATCTATGGCTACACCTTC.

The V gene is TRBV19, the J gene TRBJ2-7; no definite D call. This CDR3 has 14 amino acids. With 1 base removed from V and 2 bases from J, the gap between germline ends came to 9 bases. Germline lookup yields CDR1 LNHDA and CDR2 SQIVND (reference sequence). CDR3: CASSIGYTAYEQYF. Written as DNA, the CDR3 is TGTGCCAGTAGTATAGGCTACACAGCCTACGAGCAGTACTTC.

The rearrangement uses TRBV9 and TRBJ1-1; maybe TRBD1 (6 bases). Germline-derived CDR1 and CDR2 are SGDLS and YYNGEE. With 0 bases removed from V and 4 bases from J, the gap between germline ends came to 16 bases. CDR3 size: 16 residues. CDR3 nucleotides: TGTGCCAGCAGCGTAGAGCAGGGGACGGGCGGCACTGAAGCTTTCTTT. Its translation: CASSVEQGTGGTEAFF.

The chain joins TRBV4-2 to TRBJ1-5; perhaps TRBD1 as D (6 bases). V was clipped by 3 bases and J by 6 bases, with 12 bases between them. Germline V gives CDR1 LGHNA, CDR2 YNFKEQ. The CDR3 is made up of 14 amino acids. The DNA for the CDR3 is TGTGCCAGCAGCCAGGAAGTCAGGGGTCAGCCCCAGCATTTT. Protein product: CASSQEVRGQPQHF.

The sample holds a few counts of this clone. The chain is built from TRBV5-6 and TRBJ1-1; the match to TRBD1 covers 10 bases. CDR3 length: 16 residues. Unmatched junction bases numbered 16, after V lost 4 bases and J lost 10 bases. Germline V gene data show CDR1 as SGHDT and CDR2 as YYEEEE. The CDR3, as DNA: TGTGCCAGCAGCCCGAGGGGGACAGGGGCCCGATTAGGAGCTTTCTTT. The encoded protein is CASSPRGTGARLGAFF.

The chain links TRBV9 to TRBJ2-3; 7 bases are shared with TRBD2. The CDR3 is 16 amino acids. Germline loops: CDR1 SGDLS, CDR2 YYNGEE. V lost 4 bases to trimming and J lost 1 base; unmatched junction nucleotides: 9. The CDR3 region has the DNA TGTGCCAGCAGCTCCGAAGCGGGATTGGGCACAGATACGCAGTATTTT. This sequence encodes CASSSEAGLGTDTQYF.

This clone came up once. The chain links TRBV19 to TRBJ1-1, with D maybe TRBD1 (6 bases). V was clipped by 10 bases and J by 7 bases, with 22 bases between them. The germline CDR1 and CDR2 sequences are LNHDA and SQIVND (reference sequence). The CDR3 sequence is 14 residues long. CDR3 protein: CATSSGVIVSEAFF. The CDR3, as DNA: TGTGCCACCAGTTCAGGGGTAATTGTTAGTGAAGCTTTCTTT.

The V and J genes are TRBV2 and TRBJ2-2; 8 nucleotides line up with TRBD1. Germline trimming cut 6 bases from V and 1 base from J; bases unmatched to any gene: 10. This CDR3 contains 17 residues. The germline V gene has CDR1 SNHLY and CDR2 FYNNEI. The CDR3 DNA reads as TGTGCCAGCAGCCCTCTCCCCGGGACAGGGAACACCGGGGAGCTGTTTTTT. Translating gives CASSPLPGTGNTGELFF.

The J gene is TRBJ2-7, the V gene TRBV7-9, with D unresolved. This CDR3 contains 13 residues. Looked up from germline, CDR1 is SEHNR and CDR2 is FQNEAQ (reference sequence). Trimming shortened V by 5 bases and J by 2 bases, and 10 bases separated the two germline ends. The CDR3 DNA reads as TGTGCCAGCAGCCGCACGAGGACCTACGAGCAGTACTTC. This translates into CASSRTRTYEQYF. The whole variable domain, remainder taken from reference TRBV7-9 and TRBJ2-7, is DTGVSQNPRHKITKRGQNVTFRCDPISEHNRLYWYRQTLGQGPEFLTYFQNEAQLEKSRLLSDRFSAERPKGSFSTLEIQRTEQGDSAMYLCASSRTRTYEQYFGPGTRLTVT.

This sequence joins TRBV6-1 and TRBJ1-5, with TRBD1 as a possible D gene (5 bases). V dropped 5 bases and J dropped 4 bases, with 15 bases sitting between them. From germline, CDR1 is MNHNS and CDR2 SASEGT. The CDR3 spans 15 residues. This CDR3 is CASSRQIRTNQPQHF. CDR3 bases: TGTGCCAGCAGTCGACAGATTCGAACGAATCAGCCCCAGCATTTT.

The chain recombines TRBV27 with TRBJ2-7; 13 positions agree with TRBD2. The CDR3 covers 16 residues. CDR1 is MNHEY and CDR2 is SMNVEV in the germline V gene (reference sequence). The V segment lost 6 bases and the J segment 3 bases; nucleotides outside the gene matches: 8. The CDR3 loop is CASRLSGLAGVYEQYF. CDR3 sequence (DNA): TGTGCCAGCAGACTCTCCGGACTAGCGGGAGTCTACGAGCAGTACTTC.

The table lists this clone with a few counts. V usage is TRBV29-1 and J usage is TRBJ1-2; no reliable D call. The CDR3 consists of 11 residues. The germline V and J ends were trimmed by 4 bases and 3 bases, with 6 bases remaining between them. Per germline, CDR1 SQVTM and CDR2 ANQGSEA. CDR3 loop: CSVALDYGYTF. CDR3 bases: TGCAGCGTTGCCCTAGACTATGGCTACACCTTC.

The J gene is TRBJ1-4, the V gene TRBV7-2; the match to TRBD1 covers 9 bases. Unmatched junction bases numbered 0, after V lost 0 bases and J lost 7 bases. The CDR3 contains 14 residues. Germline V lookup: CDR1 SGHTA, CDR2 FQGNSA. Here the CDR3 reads CASSLADRGEKLFF. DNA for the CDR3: TGTGCCAGCAGCTTAGCGGACAGGGGTGAAAAACTGTTTTTT. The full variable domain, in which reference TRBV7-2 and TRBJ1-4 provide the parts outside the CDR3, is GAGVSQSPSNKVTEKGKDVELRCDPISGHTALYWYRQSLGQGLEFLIYFQGNSAPDKSGLPSDRFSAERTGGSVSTLTIQRTQQEDSAVYLCASSLADRGEKLFFGSGTQLSVL.

The CDR3 coding sequence is TGTGCCAGCGGCTCCCCGGGAGGCGACTTTAATCAGCCCCAGCATTTT. It codes for CASGSPGGDFNQPQHF. The genes are TRBV28 and TRBJ1-5; D unclear. V dropped 8 bases and J dropped 4 bases, with 21 bases sitting between them. Germline CDR1 reads MDHEN; CDR2 reads SYDVKM. CDR3 length: 16 residues.

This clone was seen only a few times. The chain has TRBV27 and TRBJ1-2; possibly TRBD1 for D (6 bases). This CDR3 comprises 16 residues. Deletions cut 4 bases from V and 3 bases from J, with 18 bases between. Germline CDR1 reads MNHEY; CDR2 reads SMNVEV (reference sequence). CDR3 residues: CASSSGQGREDYGYTF. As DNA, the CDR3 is TGTGCCAGCAGTTCAGGTCAGGGGCGCGAGGACTATGGCTACACCTTC.

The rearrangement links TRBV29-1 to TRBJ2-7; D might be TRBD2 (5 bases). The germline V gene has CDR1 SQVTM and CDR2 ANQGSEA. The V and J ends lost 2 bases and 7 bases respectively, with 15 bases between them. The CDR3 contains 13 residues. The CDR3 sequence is CSVERADSREQYF. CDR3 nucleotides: TGCAGCGTTGAACGAGCGGATTCACGGGAGCAGTACTTC.

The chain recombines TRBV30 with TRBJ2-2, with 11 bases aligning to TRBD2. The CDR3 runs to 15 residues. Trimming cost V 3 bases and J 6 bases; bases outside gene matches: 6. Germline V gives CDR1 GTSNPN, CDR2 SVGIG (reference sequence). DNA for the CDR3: TGTGCCTGGAGCCCGGGACTAGCGGTTCCCGGGGAGCTGTTTTTT. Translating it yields CAWSPGLAVPGELFF.

The CDR3 DNA reads TGCGCCAGCAGCCAAGATCGACCAACGGGAGAGACCCAGTACTTC. Translation: CASSQDRPTGETQYF. The chain uses TRBV4-1 and TRBJ2-5; D not certain. Trimming cost V 0 bases and J 4 bases, with 12 bases left between them. Germline-derived CDR1 and CDR2 are MGHRA and YSYEKL. The CDR3 contains 15 residues.